A single sample gave rise to the 20 T cell receptor beta chains below, sequenced in a study of blood T cell repertoires in COVID-19 (dated by TCRdb to 2018 to 2021). The library was produced with the immunoSEQ multiplex PCR assay. The immuneACCESS repertoire file appears here via TCRdb, limited to in-frame rearrangements. These files lack a portion of the clones; in checked studies, under half of the deficit traces to unresolved V genes, and the cause of the others is not known. In all, the sample holds 250,000 to 300,000 clones, and approximately 90% of those were seen once. 2% to 2.5% of the sample comes from the top ten. The sample comprised PBMCs or T cells enriched from blood (not recorded which). The receptors come from a woman in her sixties in a cohort exposed to, infected with or recovered from COVID-19 (not recorded which).

As DNA, the CDR3 is TGTGCCTGGAACGGGGGGAAGCGATCCGAGCAGTACTTC. This codes for CAWNGGKRSEQYF. This chain connects TRBV30 to TRBJ2-7, with TRBD2 identical over 7 bases. V dropped 4 bases and J dropped 6; count of bases not matched to a gene: 9. CDR1 GTSNPN and CDR2 SVGIG come from the germline V gene (reference sequence). CDR3 length equals 13 residues.

This chain uses TRBV7-6 with TRBJ2-7; TRBD2 aligns across 9 bases. CDR3 size: 15 residues. Germline lookup yields CDR1 SGHVS and CDR2 FNYEAQ. V lost 1 base to trimming and J lost 2 bases; unmatched junction nucleotides: 3. As DNA, the CDR3 is TGTGCCAGCAGCTTAGATTCTAGCGGGGCCTACGAGCAGTACTTC. The encoded protein is CASSLDSSGAYEQYF.

The rearrangement uses TRBV19 and TRBJ2-7; maybe TRBD1 (6 bases). CDR1 LNHDA and CDR2 SQIVND come from the germline V gene (reference sequence). Trimming removed 3 bases at V and 2 bases at J, with 8 bases between. CDR3 size: 13 residues. The CDR3, as DNA: TGTGCCAGTAGTATTAACAGGGCCTACGAGCAGTACTTC. Protein sequence: CASSINRAYEQYF.

The genes are TRBV6-5 and TRBJ1-4, with a weak D call TRBD1 (6 bases). V was cut by 6 bases and J by 5 bases, with 16 bases left in between. Germline V gives CDR1 MNHEY, CDR2 SVGAGI. The CDR3 runs 15 residues. The CDR3 sequence: CASSSRRGGNEKLFF. DNA of the CDR3: TGTGCCAGCAGCTCCCGCAGGGGAGGGAATGAAAAACTGTTTTTT.

The chain recombines TRBV19 with TRBJ2-1, with a weak D call TRBD2 (5 bases). The germline V gene has CDR1 LNHDA and CDR2 SQIVND (reference sequence). Trimming pared 5 bases from V and 0 bases from J, leaving 17 bases between. The CDR3 runs to 17 residues. This chain's CDR3 is CASSPFEGLTSYNEQFF. DNA for the CDR3: TGTGCCAGTAGTCCCTTTGAGGGCCTGACCTCCTACAATGAGCAGTTCTTC.

The chain combines TRBV12-5 with TRBJ2-5; 8 nucleotides line up with TRBD1. CDR1 and CDR2 from the germline V gene are LGHNT and FRNRAP. After removal of 2 bases from V and 4 bases from J, the junction contained 6 bases not matched to a gene. The CDR3 length is 15 residues. CDR3 in amino acids: CASGLPRQGTETQYF. The CDR3 bases are TGTGCTAGTGGTTTGCCACGACAGGGGACAGAGACCCAGTACTTC.

This chain connects TRBV7-2 to TRBJ2-1, with D possibly being TRBD1 (6 bases). Trimming took off 6 bases at V and 6 bases at J, with 12 bases between the two ends. Germline V lookup: CDR1 SGHTA, CDR2 FQGNSA. This CDR3 is built from 13 residues. The CDR3 protein is CASRLYRANEQFF. CDR3 DNA sequence: TGTGCCAGCAGGTTATACAGGGCCAATGAGCAGTTCTTC.

This chain connects TRBV9 to TRBJ2-1; a possible D gene is TRBD1 (6 bases). From germline, CDR1 is SGDLS and CDR2 YYNGEE. The CDR3 loop spans 15 amino acids. V lost 1 base and J 5 bases, leaving 13 bases between the germline ends. CDR3 nucleotide sequence: TGTGCCAGCAGCGTATTCATGAGGGGGAACAATGAGCAGTTCTTC. Its protein product is CASSVFMRGNNEQFF.

The V gene is TRBV28, the J gene TRBJ1-5, with 11 bases matching TRBD1. Germline loops: CDR1 MDHEN, CDR2 SYDVKM. The J segment lost 6 bases and the V segment lost 10 bases, leaving 11 bases of the junction unmatched. The CDR3 loop spans 15 amino acids. CDR3 nucleotide sequence: TGTGCCACCCTAGACGGGACAGGGGGACGTCAGCCCCAGCATTTT. Its translation is CATLDGTGGRQPQHF.

This clone was seen just once. V is TRBV10-1 and J is TRBJ2-3, with 9 bases fitting TRBD2. This CDR3 contains 14 residues. V lost 5 bases and J lost 10; bases outside the gene matches: 10. The germline V gene encodes CDR1 WNHNN and CDR2 SYGVQD (reference sequence). The CDR3 coding sequence is TGCGCCAGCAGTTTTGGAATAGCGGGAGTGGCGCAGTATTTT. This encodes CASSFGIAGVAQYF.

The rearrangement joins TRBV28 to TRBJ1-5, with D possibly matching TRBD1 (6 bases). This CDR3 has 15 residues. Germline-derived CDR1 and CDR2 are MDHEN and SYDVKM. V was trimmed by 9 bases and J by 3 bases, leaving 18 bases between them. The CDR3 sequence: CASKPGTPANQPQHF. In DNA form, the CDR3 reads TGTGCCAGTAAACCCGGGACACCGGCCAATCAGCCCCAGCATTTT.

V and J are TRBV11-3 and TRBJ2-7; D gene uncertain. The germline V gene has CDR1 SGHNT and CDR2 YENEEA. Trimming took off 2 bases at V and 0 bases at J, with 11 bases between the two ends. The CDR3 loop spans 15 amino acids. The CDR3 here is CASSLNGESSYEQYF. As DNA, the CDR3 is TGTGCCAGCAGCTTAAATGGAGAAAGCTCCTACGAGCAGTACTTC.

The chain couples TRBV5-8 to TRBJ2-1; 10 bases map to TRBD1. CDR1 SGHTS and CDR2 YDEGEE come from the germline V gene. Trimming at V came to 3 bases and at J to 3 bases, leaving 3 bases not matched to a gene. The CDR3 has 15 amino acids. CDR3 region: CASSYRDRGYNEQFF. In DNA, the CDR3 is TGTGCCAGCAGCTACCGGGACAGGGGCTACAATGAGCAGTTCTTC.

The V gene is TRBV24-1, the J gene TRBJ2-3, with a possible D match to TRBD1 (6 bases). The germline V and J ends were trimmed by 1 base and 1 base, with 11 bases remaining between them. This CDR3 region has 16 residues. CDR1 and CDR2 from the germline V gene are KGHDR and SFDVKD. CDR3 region: CATSDFDRSGTDTQYF. CDR3 DNA sequence: TGTGCCACCAGTGATTTCGACAGGTCCGGCACAGATACGCAGTATTTT.

The chain is built from TRBV30 and TRBJ1-2; 8 positions agree with TRBD1. The germline CDR1 and CDR2 sequences are GTSNPN and SVGIG (reference sequence). The ends lost 2 bases at V and 3 bases at J; junction bases unmatched: 5. The CDR3 runs 14 residues. The CDR3, as DNA: TGTGCCTGGAGTACGACGACAGGGGACTATGGCTACACCTTC. Translated: CAWSTTTGDYGYTF.

In its sample, this clone was seen a few times. The sample has other DNA sequences that encode this CDR3 too. CDR3 sequence reads: CASSLAGGGETQYF. The DNA for the CDR3 is TGTGCCAGCAGCTTAGCGGGAGGGGGAGAGACCCAGTACTTC. The chain joins TRBV7-2 to TRBJ2-5; the D gene is possibly TRBD2 (7 bases). The V and J ends lost 0 bases and 4 bases respectively, with 9 bases between them. The CDR3 is 14 residues long. Germline assignment: CDR1 SGHTA and CDR2 FQGNSA.

The chain joins TRBV7-9 to TRBJ2-1, with D tentatively TRBD2 (6 bases). Germline V gene lookup returns CDR1 SEHNR and CDR2 FQNEAQ (reference sequence). The CDR3 length is 14 residues. V dropped 0 bases and J dropped 7 bases, with 10 bases sitting between them. The CDR3 region is CASSLAGGGNEQFF. As DNA, the CDR3 is TGTGCCAGCAGCTTAGCGGGAGGTGGGAATGAGCAGTTCTTC.

The CDR3 DNA reads TGTGCTAGTGGTTTGGCGGGGGTCAATGAGCAGTTCTTC. Its protein is CASGLAGVNEQFF. V is TRBV12-5 and J is TRBJ2-1; tentatively, D is TRBD2 (6 bases). Germline assignment: CDR1 LGHNT and CDR2 FRNRAP. V was cut by 1 base and J by 6 bases, with 7 bases left in between. The CDR3 runs to 13 residues.

The V gene is TRBV29-1, the J gene TRBJ2-3, with no clear D. This CDR3 has 13 amino acids. Germline V gene sequence: CDR1 SQVTM, CDR2 ANQGSEA. Trimming shortened V by 1 base and J by 4 bases, and 9 bases separated the two germline ends. DNA of the CDR3: TGCAGCGTTGAAGTTACTTCGGCAGATACGCAGTATTTT. Its protein is CSVEVTSADTQYF.

Points on this clone: At one end, the junction sequence differs from germline, possibly due to a read error. The chain links TRBV24-1 to TRBJ2-1; TRBD1 might be the D (6 bases). Germline V gene lookup returns CDR1 KGHDR and CDR2 SFDVKD. There are 13 residues in the CDR3. The CDR3 DNA reads as TGTGCCACCAGTGATTTATTGGCAGGGGCCGTGATCTTC. Amino acid sequence: CATSDLLAGAVIF.